This TCR beta chain was profiled in a study of technical replicates of blood from a handful of donors. In germline, CDR1 is SGDLS, CDR2 YYNGEE. Trimming removed 0 bases at V and 3 bases at J, with 6 bases between. CDR3 length equals 13 residues. The repertoire was sequenced with immunoSEQ multiplex PCR; TCRdb's copy has only in-frame clones and lacks some. The top ten hold 0.26% of the sample, which has around 83,000 clones, around 94% seen once. The receptor's source is a human donor in good health. The chain has TRBV9 and TRBJ1-1; no reliable D call. The sample comprised T cells isolated from PBMCs. The CDR3 here is CASSVVPDTEAFF. The CDR3 DNA sequence: TGTGCCAGCAGCGTAGTGCCAGACACTGAAGCTTTCTTT. The variable domain in full, completed from reference TRBV9 and TRBJ1-1, reads DSGVTQTPKHLITATGQRVTLRCSPRSGDLSVYWYQQSLDQGLQFLIQYYNGEERAKGNILERFSAQQFPDLHSELNLSSLELGDSALYFCASSVVPDTEAFFGQGTRLTVV.